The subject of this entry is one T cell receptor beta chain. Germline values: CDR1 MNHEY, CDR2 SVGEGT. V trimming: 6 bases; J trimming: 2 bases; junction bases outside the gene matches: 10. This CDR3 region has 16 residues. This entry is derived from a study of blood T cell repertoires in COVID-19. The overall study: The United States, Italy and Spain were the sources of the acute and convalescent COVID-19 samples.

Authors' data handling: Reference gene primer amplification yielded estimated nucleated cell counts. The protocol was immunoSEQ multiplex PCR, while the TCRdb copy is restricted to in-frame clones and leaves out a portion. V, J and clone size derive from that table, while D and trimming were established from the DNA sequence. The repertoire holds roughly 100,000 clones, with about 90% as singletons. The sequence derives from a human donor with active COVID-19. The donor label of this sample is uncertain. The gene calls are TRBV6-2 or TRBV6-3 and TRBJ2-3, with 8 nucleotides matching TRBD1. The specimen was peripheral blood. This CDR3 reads CASSHPTGVLTDTQYF. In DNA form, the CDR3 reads TGTGCCAGCAGCCATCCGACAGGGGTACTCACAGATACGCAGTATTTT.